Listed below are T cell receptor beta chains from one sample, sequenced in a study of sequential checkpoint blockade in melanoma. TCRdb keeps only in-frame clones here, not all; method: immunoSEQ multiplex PCR. The sample carries over a thousand clones, roughly 19% recorded once. The sample in question was tumor tissue (inferred from file names), obtained from a patient given nivolumab and ipilimumab in sequence. The source of these receptors is a human donor with melanoma. CDR3s include the opening cysteine and the closing phenylalanine or tryptophan. D genes are given only for firm matches. The size of a clone is reported for some rows only, either as once, few or many, or as a class for expanded clones.

V	size	D	J	CDR3	DNA
TRBV28	few	TRBD1	TRBJ1-1	CASSLLDRVGMNTEAFF	TGTGCCAGCAGTTTGTTAGACAGGGTGGGGATGAACACTGAAGCTTTCTTT
TRBV28	few	NA	TRBJ1-5	CASSLDGNQPQHF	TGTGCCAGCAGTTTGGACGGCAATCAGCCCCAGCATTTT
TRBV28	NA	NA	TRBJ2-7	CASSLSAPYEQYF	TGTGCCAGCAGTCTCAGTGCCCCCTACGAGCAGTACTTC
TRBV4-1	few	NA	TRBJ1-2	CASSQTWDGFYGYTF	TGCGCCAGCAGCCAAACTTGGGACGGATTCTATGGCTACACCTTC
TRBV15	large	NA	TRBJ2-5	CATSRDQVGSQETQYF	TGTGCCACCAGCAGAGATCAAGTAGGGTCCCAAGAGACCCAGTACTTC
TRBV11-3	medium-sized	NA	TRBJ2-2	CASSLWGPTGELFF	TGTGCCAGCAGCTTATGGGGGCCCACCGGGGAGCTGTTTTTT
TRBV6-8	few	TRBD1	TRBJ2-7	CASSTRQGFYEQYF	TGTGCCAGCAGTACCCGACAGGGTTTCTACGAGCAGTACTTC
TRBV9	medium-sized	TRBD1	TRBJ1-5	CASSQGQGNQPQHF	TGTGCCAGCAGCCAGGGACAGGGCAATCAGCCCCAGCATTTT
TRBV10-2	NA	TRBD1	TRBJ2-4	CASSPGQGNIQYF	TGCGCCAGCAGCCCCGGACAGGGAAACATTCAGTACTTC
TRBV28	few	TRBD2	TRBJ2-7	CASSPLVTSGRAYEQYF	TGTGCCAGCAGTCCCCTCGTGACTAGCGGGAGGGCGTACGAGCAGTACTTC
TRBV18	NA	NA	TRBJ2-5	CASSPPDQETQYF	TGTGCCAGCTCACCCCCCGACCAAGAGACCCAGTACTTC
TRBV5-1	NA	NA	TRBJ2-2	CASSPGQSDGELFF	TGCGCCAGCAGTCCTGGACAGAGTGACGGGGAGCTGTTTTTT
TRBV5-1	NA	TRBD1	TRBJ1-6	CASGYGQGTNSPLHF	TGCGCCAGCGGGTATGGACAGGGTACGAATTCACCCCTCCACTTT
TRBV11-3	medium-sized	NA	TRBJ2-2	CASSSRGALVNTGELFF	TGTGCCAGCAGCTCCCGGGGGGCCCTAGTGAACACCGGGGAGCTGTTTTTT
TRBV30	few	NA	TRBJ1-1	CAWSGEGEAFF	TGTGCCTGGAGTGGGGAGGGGGAAGCTTTCTTT
TRBV23-1	medium-sized	NA	TRBJ2-7	CASSQDGPYEQYF	TGCGCCAGCAGCCAAGATGGACCCTACGAGCAGTACTTC
TRBV11-3	medium-sized	NA	TRBJ1-5	CASSLRRGDQPQHF	TGTGCCAGCAGCTTGCGGCGGGGAGATCAGCCCCAGCATTTT
TRBV11-3	large	NA	TRBJ1-4	CASSLMGARTNEKLFF	TGTGCCAGCAGCTTGATGGGGGCGCGCACTAATGAAAAACTGTTTTTT
TRBV30	few	TRBD1	TRBJ2-7	CAWRDRRFYEQYF	TGTGCCTGGCGGGACAGGAGATTCTACGAGCAGTACTTC
TRBV18	NA	NA	TRBJ2-2	CASSPPLGQSTGELFF	TGTGCCAGCTCACCACCGTTGGGGCAGTCCACCGGGGAGCTGTTTTTT
TRBV6-8	NA	NA	TRBJ2-3	CASKRGLSTDTQYF	TGTGCCAGCAAAAGGGGGTTGAGCACAGATACGCAGTATTTT
TRBV11-3	medium-sized	TRBD1	TRBJ1-3	CASSLGQTSGNTIYF	TGTGCCAGCAGCTTGGGACAGACCTCTGGAAACACCATATATTTT